The clone carrying this T cell receptor (beta chain) was recorded at least ten times. This entry belongs to a study of metastatic and nonmetastatic thyroid tumors. Not a single patient had been given any form of treatment at any point before undergoing thyroid surgery. Per the original data handling: Clinicopathological groups differed in CDR3, with these differences serving to build a distant-metastasis classifier for papillary thyroid cancer. TCRdb reanalyzed the PCR reads with MiXCR. TCRdb assigned the V and J calls; the authors' analysis was not used. The sample lists approximately 58,000 clones; approximately 20% were seen once. V lost 4 bases to trimming and J lost 1 base, with 8 bases between them. The CDR3 totals 13 residues. Looked up from germline, CDR1 is KGHSH and CDR2 is LQKENI.

This sequence was found in a female donor with papillary thyroid cancer or a benign thyroid nodule (not recorded which). Some clones in this sample may be carry-over from other donors' samples. This sequence joins TRBV18 and TRBJ2-7, with D possibly matching TRBD1 (6 bases). Input material: blood. CDR3 in amino acids: CASSRDKSYEQYF. The CDR3, as DNA: TGTGCCAGCTCACGGGACAAGTCCTACGAGCAGTACTTC.